Below are 19 T cell receptor beta chains sequenced from a single sample in a study of regulatory T cells in long-lasting Graves disease. Arm-PCR of CDR3 regions and iRepertoire HTBI primers were the basis on which TCR beta libraries were built. Each CDR3 protein gets one entry after TCRdb re-called the multiplex PCR reads with MiXCR. The data contain approximately 230,000 distinct CDR3 sequences, around 19% of them singletons. Time point noted: newly diagnosed GD, antithyroid drugs for less than 3 months. Following extraction of RNA from PBMCs, that RNA was used to make the TCR library. The specimen was peripheral blood mononuclear cells (PBMCs), collected at new diagnosis, from a patient treated with antithyroid drugs. All receptors derive from a female donor with Graves disease.

This clonotype was seen ten or more times. This rearrangement joins TRBV7-2 to TRBJ2-1, with D possibly being TRBD1 (5 bases). V lost 2 bases to trimming and J lost 4 bases, with 12 bases between them. Germline-derived CDR1 and CDR2 are SGHTA and FQGNSA. The CDR3 is 15 amino acids. The CDR3 loop reads CASSLFLDRYNEQFF. The DNA of the CDR3 is TGTGCCAGCAGCTTATTCCTCGACAGATACAATGAGCAGTTCTTC.

This clonotype was picked up many times. CDR3 in amino acids: CASSPRGYTSSGANVLTF. The CDR3 DNA sequence: TGTGCCAGCTCACCACGGGGTTACACGAGCTCTGGGGCCAACGTCCTGACTTTC. The chain is built from TRBV18 and TRBJ2-6; D remains unclear. The V and J ends lost 1 base and 0 bases respectively, with 13 bases between them. CDR1 KGHSH and CDR2 LQKENI come from the germline V gene. The CDR3 length is 18 residues.

This clonotype was counted many times. The gene calls are TRBV3-1 and TRBJ1-3; D may be TRBD1 (6 bases). Germline loops: CDR1 LGHDT, CDR2 YNNKEL (reference sequence). V was pared by 2 bases and J by 4 bases, with 9 bases between. The CDR3 runs 14 residues. The CDR3, as DNA: TGTGCCAGCAGCCAAACAGGGTGGGGAAACACCATATATTTT. Translating it yields CASSQTGWGNTIYF. Based on the CDR3 plus reference TRBV3-1 and TRBJ1-3, the full variable domain is DTAVSQTPKYLVTQMGNDKSIKCEQNLGHDTMYWYKQDSKKFLKIMFSYNNKELIINETVPNRFSPKSPDKAHLNLHINSLELGDSAVYFCASSQTGWGNTIYFGEGSWLTVV.

This clonotype was found many times. The chain has TRBV18 and TRBJ1-6; D not certain. Trimming took off 2 bases at V and 8 bases at J, with 10 bases between the two ends. This CDR3 region has 14 residues. Germline CDR1 and CDR2: KGHSH and LQKENI. DNA for the CDR3: TGTGCCAGCTCACCAGGGTCATCCGATTCACCCCTCCACTTT. It encodes CASSPGSSDSPLHF.

Many counts were recorded for this clonotype. This chain links TRBV5-1 with TRBJ2-7, with TRBD1 matching over 7 bases. With 4 bases clipped from V and 2 bases from J, the junction kept 9 bases outside the gene matches. CDR1 and CDR2 (germline): SGHRS, YFSETQ. CDR3 length equals 15 residues. The CDR3 DNA reads as TGCGCCAGCAGCGCCTCCGGGACAGTAACCTACGAGCAGTACTTC. Protein: CASSASGTVTYEQYF.

This clonotype was recorded many times. V usage is TRBV7-2 and J usage is TRBJ1-1, with TRBD1 as a possible D gene (5 bases). Germline V gene data show CDR1 as SGHTA and CDR2 as FQGNSA. Trimming removed 5 bases at V and 6 bases at J, with 13 bases between. The CDR3 loop spans 13 amino acids. CDR3 nucleotides: TGTGCCAGCAGCCCGGGGCGGTCCCCTGAAGCTTTCTTT. It specifies CASSPGRSPEAFF.

The chain joins TRBV19 to TRBJ2-3, with D perhaps matching TRBD2 (6 bases). CDR1 LNHDA and CDR2 SQIVND come from the germline V gene (reference sequence). The CDR3 loop spans 14 amino acids. The ends were cut back, 1 base at V and 6 bases at J, with 11 bases in the middle. CDR3 loop: CASSIAGEVDTQYF. CDR3 DNA sequence: TGTGCCAGTAGTATAGCGGGAGAAGTGGATACGCAGTATTTT.

To note about this clonotype: A read error is possible here, since a much larger clone lies one base away. This rearrangement joins TRBV6-1 to TRBJ1-2; 7 bases match TRBD1. CDR3 size: 14 residues. Germline values: CDR1 MNHNS, CDR2 SASEGT. With V trimmed by 4 bases and J by 6 bases, 8 bases remained unmatched. The CDR3 loop reads CASSVRERGHGYTF. In nucleotides, the CDR3 is TGTGCCAGCAGTGTCCGAGAGAGGGGGCATGGCTACACCTTC.

The sample holds many counts of this clonotype. The genes are TRBV6-1 and TRBJ1-1; TRBD1 is a possible D gene (6 bases). Germline loops: CDR1 MNHNS, CDR2 SASEGT. CDR3 size: 14 residues. Trimming cost V 7 bases and J 7 bases, with 19 bases left between them. CDR3 region: CASTDPTGGSEAFF. As DNA, the CDR3 is TGTGCCAGCACCGACCCGACAGGAGGGAGTGAAGCTTTCTTT.

The chain couples TRBV20-1 to TRBJ2-3, with D perhaps TRBD1 (6 bases). The CDR3 extends over 15 amino acids. V lost 0 bases and J 1 base, leaving 11 bases between the germline ends. CDR1 is DFQATT and CDR2 is SNEGSKA in the germline V gene (reference sequence). CDR3 sequence reads: CSARDQGKRTDTQYF. The DNA of the CDR3 is TGCAGTGCTAGAGATCAGGGGAAACGCACAGATACGCAGTATTTT.

This clonotype was observed a few times. The rearrangement joins TRBV19 to TRBJ2-7; D possibly corresponds to TRBD2 (5 bases). Trimming removed 7 bases from V and 7 bases from J, with 8 bases in between. Germline V gene sequence: CDR1 LNHDA, CDR2 SQIVND (reference sequence). CDR3 size: 10 residues. This CDR3 reads CASNPGEQYF. CDR3 sequence (DNA): TGTGCCAGTAACCCGGGGGAGCAGTACTTC.

This clonotype was counted at least ten times. The chain recombines TRBV11-2 with TRBJ2-1; no firm D call. V lost 5 bases and J 5 bases, leaving 4 bases between the germline ends. CDR1 is SGHAT, CDR2 FQNNGV, per germline. The CDR3 length is 11 residues. The CDR3 sequence: CASSPNNEQFF. CDR3 nucleotides: TGTGCCAGCAGCCCCAACAATGAGCAGTTCTTC.

A remark on this clonotype: Possible read error: a much larger clone is one base away. The chain has TRBV4-3 and TRBJ2-1; a weak D match, TRBD2 (6 bases). The CDR3 runs 15 residues. Germline values: CDR1 LGHNA, CDR2 YSLEER. The CDR3 is CASSQVGTAELRPVF. CDR3 coding DNA: TGCGCCAGCAGCCAAGTCGGGACTGCCGAGCTCCGCCCTGTCTTC.

This clonotype came up a few times. The chain links TRBV20-1 to TRBJ2-1, with no clear D. Trimming took off 0 bases at V and 3 bases at J, with 3 bases between the two ends. This CDR3 comprises 12 residues. The V gene's germline CDR1 is DFQATT and CDR2 SNEGSKA (reference sequence). The CDR3 DNA reads TGCAGTGCTAGAGAGGGCTACAATGAGCAGTTCTTC. This codes for CSAREGYNEQFF.

This clonotype was picked up many times. The V and J genes are TRBV7-3 and TRBJ2-3; D might be TRBD1 (6 bases). The CDR3 sequence is 15 residues long. The V end was cut by 5 bases, the J end by 1 base, with 13 bases between. Per germline, CDR1 SGHTA and CDR2 FQGTGA. CDR3 in amino acids: CASSPQGVGTDTQYF. The CDR3 nucleotides read TGTGCCAGCAGCCCACAGGGTGTAGGCACAGATACGCAGTATTTT.

This clonotype was found many times. The rearrangement joins TRBV15 to TRBJ1-3; D gene unclear. Trimming removed 0 bases at V and 3 bases at J, with 3 bases between. Germline loops: CDR1 LNHNV, CDR2 YYDKDF (reference sequence). There are 13 residues in the CDR3. The CDR3 here is CATSRDRGNTIYF. CDR3 bases: TGTGCCACCAGCAGAGATCGTGGAAACACCATATATTTT.

The sample holds many counts of this clonotype. V and J are TRBV4-3 and TRBJ1-1; D is possibly TRBD1 (6 bases). Trimming left V 4 bases short and J 4 bases short, with 16 bases between. The CDR3 spans 15 residues. Germline assignment: CDR1 LGHNA and CDR2 YSLEER. The CDR3 loop is CASSLDRGRRTEAFF. The CDR3 region has the DNA TGCGCCAGCAGCCTGGACAGAGGCCGCCGCACTGAAGCTTTCTTT.

Ten or more counts support this clonotype. V gene TRBV18 combines with J gene TRBJ2-3; the D gene is possibly TRBD1 (6 bases). Germline values: CDR1 KGHSH, CDR2 LQKENI. Trimming pared 1 base from V and 6 bases from J, leaving 11 bases between. The CDR3 is 14 residues long. The CDR3 here is CASSPRQAGDTQYF. In nucleotides, the CDR3 is TGTGCCAGCTCACCACGACAGGCCGGGGATACGCAGTATTTT.

This clonotype has a count of ten or more. The rearrangement uses TRBV9 and TRBJ2-1; 14 positions match TRBD2. V shed 3 bases and J 9 bases; nucleotides not matched to a gene: 8. The CDR3 length is 16 residues. CDR1 is SGDLS, CDR2 YYNGEE, per germline. CDR3 loop: CASSGPGLAGVIEQFF. The CDR3 DNA reads TGTGCCAGCAGCGGCCCGGGACTAGCGGGAGTGATTGAGCAGTTCTTC.